The following is a TCR beta chain sequence with its context. The CDR3 has 15 amino acids. Germline CDR1 is SEHNR and CDR2 is FQNEAQ (reference sequence). TCRdb recomputed calls from the reads with MiXCR, one row per CDR3 protein. Of roughly 230,000 distinct CDR3 sequences in the sample, more than 25% are singletons; the top ten hold roughly 7.3%. These data originate in a study of kidney transplant recipient with SARS-CoV-2 infection. This chain uses TRBV7-9 with TRBJ2-7; 8 nucleotides align to TRBD2. The J call may be incorrect, as the DNA end agrees better with TRBJ2-5. The sequences come from a blood sample, collected at baseline and on roughly day 110 from a kidney transplant recipient. This sequence was found in a young adult male patient who had COVID-19 and was a kidney transplant recipient. Certain T cells may be donor cells from the graft. CDR3 coding DNA: TGTGCCAGCAGGGCGGGGGGCAGGAGAACGGAGACCCAGTACTTC. The encoded protein is CASRAGGRRTETQYF.